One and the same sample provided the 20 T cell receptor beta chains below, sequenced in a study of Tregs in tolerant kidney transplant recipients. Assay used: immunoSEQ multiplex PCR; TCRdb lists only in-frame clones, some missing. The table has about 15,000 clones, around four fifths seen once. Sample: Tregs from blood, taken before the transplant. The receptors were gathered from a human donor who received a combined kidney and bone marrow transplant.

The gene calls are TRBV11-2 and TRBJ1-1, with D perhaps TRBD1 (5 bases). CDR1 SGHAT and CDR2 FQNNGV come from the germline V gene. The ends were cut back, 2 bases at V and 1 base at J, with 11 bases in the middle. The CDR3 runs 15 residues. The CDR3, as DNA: TGTGCCAGCAGCTTATCCAGGGCCAGGAACACTGAAGCTTTCTTT. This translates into CASSLSRARNTEAFF.

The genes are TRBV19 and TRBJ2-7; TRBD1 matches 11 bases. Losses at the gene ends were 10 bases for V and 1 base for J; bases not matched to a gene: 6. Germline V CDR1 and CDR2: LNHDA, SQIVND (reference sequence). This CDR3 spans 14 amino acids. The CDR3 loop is CATRDRGDSYEQYF. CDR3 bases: TGTGCCACCCGGGACAGGGGGGATTCCTACGAGCAGTACTTC.

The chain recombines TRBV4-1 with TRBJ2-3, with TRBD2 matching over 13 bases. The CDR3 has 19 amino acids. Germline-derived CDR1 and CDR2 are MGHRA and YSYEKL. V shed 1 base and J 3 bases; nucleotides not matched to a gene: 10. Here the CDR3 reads CASSQGILAGGPRTDTQYF. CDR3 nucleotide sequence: TGCGCCAGCAGCCAAGGAATACTAGCGGGGGGGCCGCGGACAGATACGCAGTATTTT.

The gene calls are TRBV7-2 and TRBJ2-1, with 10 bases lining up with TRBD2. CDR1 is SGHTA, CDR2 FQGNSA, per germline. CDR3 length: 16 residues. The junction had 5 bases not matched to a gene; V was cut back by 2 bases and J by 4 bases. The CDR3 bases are TGTGCCAGCAGCTTACCCCGAGCGGGAGGGTACAATGAGCAGTTCTTC. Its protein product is CASSLPRAGGYNEQFF.

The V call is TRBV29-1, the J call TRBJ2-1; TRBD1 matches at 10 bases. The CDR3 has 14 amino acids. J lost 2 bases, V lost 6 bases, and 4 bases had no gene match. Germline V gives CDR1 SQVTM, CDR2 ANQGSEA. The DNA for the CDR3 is TGCAGCGTAAGGGACAGGGGACCCTACAATGAGCAGTTCTTC. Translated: CSVRDRGPYNEQFF.

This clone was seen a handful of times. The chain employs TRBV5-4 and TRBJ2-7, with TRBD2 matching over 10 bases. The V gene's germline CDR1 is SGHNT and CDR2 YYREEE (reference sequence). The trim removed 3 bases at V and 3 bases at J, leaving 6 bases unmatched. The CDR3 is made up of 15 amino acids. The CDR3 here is CASSSSGGRNYEQYF. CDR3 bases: TGTGCCAGCAGCTCTAGCGGGGGCCGGAACTACGAGCAGTACTTC.

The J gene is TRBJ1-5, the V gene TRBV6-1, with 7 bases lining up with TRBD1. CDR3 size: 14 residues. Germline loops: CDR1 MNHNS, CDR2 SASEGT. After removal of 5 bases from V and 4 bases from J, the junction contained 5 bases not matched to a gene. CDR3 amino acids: CASSYPGQNQPQHF. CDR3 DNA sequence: TGTGCCAGCAGTTATCCGGGACAGAATCAGCCCCAGCATTTT.

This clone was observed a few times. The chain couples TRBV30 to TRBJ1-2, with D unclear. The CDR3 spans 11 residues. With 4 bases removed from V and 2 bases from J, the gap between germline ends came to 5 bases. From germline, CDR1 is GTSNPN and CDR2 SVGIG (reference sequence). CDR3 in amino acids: CAWTRNYGYTF. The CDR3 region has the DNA TGTGCCTGGACCAGGAACTATGGCTACACCTTC.

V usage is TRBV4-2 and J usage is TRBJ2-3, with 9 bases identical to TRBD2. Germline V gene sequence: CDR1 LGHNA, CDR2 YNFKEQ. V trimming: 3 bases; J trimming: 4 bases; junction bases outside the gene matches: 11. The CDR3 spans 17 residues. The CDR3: CASSQSGAGGHADTQYF. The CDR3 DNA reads TGTGCCAGCAGCCAGTCTGGAGCGGGGGGTCATGCAGATACGCAGTATTTT.

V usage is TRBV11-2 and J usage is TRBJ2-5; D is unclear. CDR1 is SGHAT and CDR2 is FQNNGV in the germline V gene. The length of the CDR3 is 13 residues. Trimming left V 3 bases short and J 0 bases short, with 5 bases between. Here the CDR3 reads CASSFDYQETQYF. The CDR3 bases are TGTGCCAGCAGCTTCGACTACCAAGAGACCCAGTACTTC.

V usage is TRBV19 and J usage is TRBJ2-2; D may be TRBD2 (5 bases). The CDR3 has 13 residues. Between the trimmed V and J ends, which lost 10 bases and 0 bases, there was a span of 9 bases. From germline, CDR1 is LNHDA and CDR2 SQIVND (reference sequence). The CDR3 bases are TGTGCCACAGCGGAACCGAACACCGGGGAGCTGTTTTTT. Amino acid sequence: CATAEPNTGELFF.

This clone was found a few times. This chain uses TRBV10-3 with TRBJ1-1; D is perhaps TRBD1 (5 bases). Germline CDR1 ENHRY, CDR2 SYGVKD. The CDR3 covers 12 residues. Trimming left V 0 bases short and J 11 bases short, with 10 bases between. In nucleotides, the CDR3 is TGTGCCATCAGTGAGTCGCAGGGCGGCGCTTTCTTT. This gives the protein CAISESQGGAFF.

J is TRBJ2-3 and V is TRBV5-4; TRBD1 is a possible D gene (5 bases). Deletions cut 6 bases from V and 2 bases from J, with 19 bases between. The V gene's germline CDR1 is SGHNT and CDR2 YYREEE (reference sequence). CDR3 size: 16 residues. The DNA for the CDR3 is TGTGCCAGCAAATTCGCCCTCGGACAATCCACAGATACGCAGTATTTT. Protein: CASKFALGQSTDTQYF.

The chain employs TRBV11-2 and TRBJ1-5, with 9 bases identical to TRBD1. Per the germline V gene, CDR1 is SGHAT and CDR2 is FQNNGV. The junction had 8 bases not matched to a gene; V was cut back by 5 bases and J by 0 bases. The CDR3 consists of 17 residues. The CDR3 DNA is TGTGCCAGCAGCCCCGGACAGGGGCGGTATAGCAATCAGCCCCAGCATTTT. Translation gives CASSPGQGRYSNQPQHF.

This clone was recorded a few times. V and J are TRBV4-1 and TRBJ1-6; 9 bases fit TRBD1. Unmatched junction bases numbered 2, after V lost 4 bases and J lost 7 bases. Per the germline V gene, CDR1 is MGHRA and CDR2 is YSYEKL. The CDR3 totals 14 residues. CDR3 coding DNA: TGCGCCAGCAGCCCAGACAGGGGGAATTCACCCCTCCACTTT. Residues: CASSPDRGNSPLHF.

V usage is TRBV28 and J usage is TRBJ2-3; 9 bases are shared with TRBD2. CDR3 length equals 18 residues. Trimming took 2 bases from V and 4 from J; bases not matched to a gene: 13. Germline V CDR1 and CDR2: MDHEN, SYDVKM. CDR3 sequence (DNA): TGTGCCAGCAGTTTAGAAGGCCCAGCGGGAGGTCCGCCAGATACGCAGTATTTT. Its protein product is CASSLEGPAGGPPDTQYF.

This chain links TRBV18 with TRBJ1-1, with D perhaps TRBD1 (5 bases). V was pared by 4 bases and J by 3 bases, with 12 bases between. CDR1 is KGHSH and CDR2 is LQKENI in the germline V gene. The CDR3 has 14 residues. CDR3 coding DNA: TGTGCCAGCTCACTGACGGAAGGGGACACTGAAGCTTTCTTT. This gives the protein CASSLTEGDTEAFF. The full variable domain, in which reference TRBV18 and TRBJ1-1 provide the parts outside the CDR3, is NAGVMQNPRHLVRRRGQEARLRCSPMKGHSHVYWYRQLPEEGLKFMVYLQKENIIDESGMPKERFSAEFPKEGPSILRIQQVVRGDSAAYFCASSLTEGDTEAFFGQGTRLTVV.

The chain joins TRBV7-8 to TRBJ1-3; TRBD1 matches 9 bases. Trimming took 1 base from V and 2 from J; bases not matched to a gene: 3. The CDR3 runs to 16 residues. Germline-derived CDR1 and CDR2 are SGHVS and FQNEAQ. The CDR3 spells CASSLGGTGPGNTIYF. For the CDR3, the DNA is TGTGCCAGCAGCTTAGGCGGGACAGGGCCTGGAAACACCATATATTTT.

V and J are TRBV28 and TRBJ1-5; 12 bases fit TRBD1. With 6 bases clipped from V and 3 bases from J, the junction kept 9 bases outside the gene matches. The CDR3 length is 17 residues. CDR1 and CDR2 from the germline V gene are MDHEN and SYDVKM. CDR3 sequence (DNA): TGTGCCAGCAGGGAGCGGGACAGGGGGCCGCCCAATCAGCCCCAGCATTTT. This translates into CASRERDRGPPNQPQHF.

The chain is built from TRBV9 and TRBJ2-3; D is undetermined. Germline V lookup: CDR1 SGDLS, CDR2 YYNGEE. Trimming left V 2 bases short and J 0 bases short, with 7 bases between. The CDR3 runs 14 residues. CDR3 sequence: CASSVDTSTDTQYF. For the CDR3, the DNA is TGTGCCAGCAGCGTTGACACCAGCACAGATACGCAGTATTTT.